This T cell receptor beta chain originates from a study of T cell repertoires in cytomegalovirus infection. On the study more broadly: Indicated by public TCR beta signatures were CMV infection and matching HLA type. Study outcomes and limitations: Dominating the ex vivo response were TCR beta clonotypes that were CMV-specific and HLA-C-restricted. Identification of carriers of CMV plus the relevant HLA was achieved through cumulative public TCR beta family frequency.

This CDR3 comprises 16 residues. V was cut by 0 bases and J by 1 base, with 12 bases left in between. Germline loops: CDR1 SGDLS, CDR2 YYNGEE. A single record per CDR3 protein comes from TCRdb applying MiXCR to the reads. Among 900,000 to 950,000 distinct CDR3 sequences, 31% were seen once, and the ten largest hold roughly 13%. Comments on this clonotype: Its antigen is undetermined.

V gene TRBV9 combines with J gene TRBJ2-3; D not certain. The input for sequencing was cultured CD8+ T cells from PBMCs, taken from culture after CMV antigen stimulation. This TCR came from a human donor in good health (CMV status not recorded). Some clones in this sample may be carry-over from other donors' samples. DNA of the CDR3: TGTGCCAGCAGCGTAGGCGTTAGCCGCCGCACAGATACGCAGTATTTT. Translation gives CASSVGVSRRTDTQYF.